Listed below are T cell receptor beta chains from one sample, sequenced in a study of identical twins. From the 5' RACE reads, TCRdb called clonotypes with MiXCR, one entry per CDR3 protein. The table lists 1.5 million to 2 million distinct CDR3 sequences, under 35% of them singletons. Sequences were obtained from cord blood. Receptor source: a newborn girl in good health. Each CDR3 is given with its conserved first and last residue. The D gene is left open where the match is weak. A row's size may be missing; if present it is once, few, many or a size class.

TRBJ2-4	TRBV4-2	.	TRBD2	CASSQEAGGREQYF	TGTGCCAGCAGCCAGGAAGCGGGGGGGCGGGAGCAGTACTTC
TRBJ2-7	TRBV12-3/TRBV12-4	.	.	CASSFGNWLTYEQYF	TGTGCCAGCAGTTTCGGGAACTGGCTAACCTACGAGCAGTACTTC
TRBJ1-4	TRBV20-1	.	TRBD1	CSARWGTGGFYEKLFF	TGCAGTGCTAGGTGGGGGACAGGGGGCTTCTATGAAAAACTGTTTTTT
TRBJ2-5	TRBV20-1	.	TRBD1	CSASARGQRQETQYF	TGCAGTGCTAGCGCTCGGGGACAGCGCCAAGAGACCCAGTACTTC
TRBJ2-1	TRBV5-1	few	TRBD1	CASTEGQGDYNEQFF	TGCGCCAGCACCGAGGGACAGGGGGATTACAATGAGCAGTTCTTC
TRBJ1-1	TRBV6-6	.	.	CASSDKGYTEAFF	TGTGCCAGCAGTGACAAGGGGTACACTGAAGCTTTCTTT
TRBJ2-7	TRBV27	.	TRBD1	CASSPTGIGEQYF	TGTGCCAGCAGTCCGACAGGGATCGGTGAGCAGTACTTC
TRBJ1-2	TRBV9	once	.	CASSAVGYGYTF	TGTGCCAGCAGCGCGGTGGGCTATGGCTACACCTTC
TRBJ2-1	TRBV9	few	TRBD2	CASSVLAEVYNEQFF	TGTGCCAGCAGCGTACTAGCGGAAGTCTACAATGAGCAGTTCTTC
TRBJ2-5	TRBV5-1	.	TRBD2	CASGGLAGHNEQYF	TGCGCCAGCGGAGGACTAGCGGGACACAATGAGCAGTACTTC
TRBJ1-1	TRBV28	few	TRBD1	CASSFGDRDTEAFF	TGTGCCAGCAGTTTTGGGGACAGGGACACTGAAGCTTTCTTT
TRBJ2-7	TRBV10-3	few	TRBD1	CAIKTGGSYEQYF	TGTGCCATCAAAACAGGGGGTTCCTACGAGCAGTACTTC
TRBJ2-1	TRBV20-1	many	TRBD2	CSARAGGSYNEQFF	TGCAGTGCTAGAGCGGGGGGGTCCTACAATGAGCAGTTCTTC
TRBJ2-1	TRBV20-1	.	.	CSAPGATSYNEQFF	TGCAGTGCTCCCGGAGCTACCTCTTACAATGAGCAGTTCTTC
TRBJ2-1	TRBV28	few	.	CASSRRVDEQFF	TGTGCCAGCAGCCGACGAGTGGATGAGCAGTTCTTC
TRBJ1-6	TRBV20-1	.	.	CSAKVGENSPLHF	TGCAGTGCTAAAGTGGGCGAGAATTCACCCCTCCACTTT
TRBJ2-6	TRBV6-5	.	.	CASSYSSQGLANVLTF	TGTGCCAGCAGTTACTCATCCCAGGGGTTAGCCAACGTCCTGACTTTC
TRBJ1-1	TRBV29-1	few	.	CSVDRVEAFF	TGCAGCGTTGACAGAGTCGAAGCTTTCTTT
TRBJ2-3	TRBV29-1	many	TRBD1	CSAHRGGQGTDTQYF	TGCAGCGCCCACAGGGGGGGACAGGGTACAGATACGCAGTATTTT
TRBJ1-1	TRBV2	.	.	CAGSEGLDVRAFF	TGTGCCGGCAGTGAGGGTCTAGATGTTAGGGCTTTCTTT
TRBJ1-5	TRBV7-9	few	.	CASSLAGENQPQHF	TGTGCCAGCAGCTTAGCGGGGGAGAATCAGCCCCAGCATTTT
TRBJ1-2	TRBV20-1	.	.	CSARMNNYGYTF	TGCAGTGCTAGAATGAATAACTATGGCTACACCTTC
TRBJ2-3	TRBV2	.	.	CASVRGRSTDTQYF	TGTGCCAGCGTTCGGGGGCGTAGCACAGATACGCAGTATTTT